These 11 T cell receptor beta chains share one sample of origin, sequenced in a study of CD8 T cells in Susac syndrome. After extraction with the RNeasy kit, about 0.5 to 1 ug of the RNA was reverse transcribed using random hexamers. Using its own MiXCR run on the immunoSEQ multiplex PCR reads, TCRdb lists one record per CDR3 protein. This table holds 71,000 or so distinct CDR3 sequences, just over 90% found once. The source material was CD4+ T cells from PBMCs. Receptors originate from a human donor with Susac syndrome.

The genes are TRBV2 and TRBJ1-5, with unresolved D. There are 16 residues in the CDR3. The V and J ends lost 5 bases and 0 bases respectively, with 14 bases between them. Germline V gene sequence: CDR1 SNHLY, CDR2 FYNNEI. This CDR3 is CASSPVRGVSNQPQHF. CDR3 nucleotide sequence: TGTGCCAGCAGTCCCGTCCGGGGAGTTAGCAATCAGCCCCAGCATTTT.

The table lists this clonotype with a few counts. This sequence joins TRBV6-5 and TRBJ1-1; D call uncertain. CDR3 length: 10 residues. In germline, CDR1 is MNHEY, CDR2 SVGAGI. The V end was cut by 7 bases, the J end by 10 bases, with 10 bases between. The CDR3 nucleotides read TGTGCCAGCATAAGGGAACGAGCTTTCTTT. The encoded protein is CASIRERAFF.

V and J are TRBV5-1 and TRBJ2-3; D may be TRBD1 (6 bases). This CDR3 contains 15 residues. Trimming removed 0 bases at V and 6 bases at J, with 14 bases between. Germline CDR1 is SGHRS and CDR2 is YFSETQ. CDR3 nucleotides: TGCGCCAGCAGCTTGGACGGGACAAGTTGGGATACGCAGTATTTT. As protein: CASSLDGTSWDTQYF.

The rearrangement links TRBV6-5 to TRBJ1-1; D is possibly TRBD1 (5 bases). Trimming stripped 2 bases from V and 1 base from J, with 8 bases between. Germline V gene sequence: CDR1 MNHEY, CDR2 SVGAGI. This CDR3 spans 14 amino acids. The CDR3 sequence: CASSYIRANTEAFF. The CDR3 region has the DNA TGTGCCAGCAGTTACATCAGGGCGAACACTGAAGCTTTCTTT.

The chain recombines TRBV20-1 with TRBJ1-5, with TRBD1 as a possible D gene (6 bases). V was trimmed by 1 base and J by 4 bases, leaving 17 bases between them. Germline V lookup: CDR1 DFQATT, CDR2 SNEGSKA (reference sequence). The CDR3 loop spans 16 amino acids. CDR3 in DNA: TGCAGTGCTAGAGTCCGGGGAGGGGGTCGGAATCAGCCCCAGCATTTT. It yields the protein CSARVRGGGRNQPQHF.

The chain carries TRBV30 and TRBJ1-1, with TRBD1 identical over 7 bases. Germline-derived CDR1 and CDR2 are GTSNPN and SVGIG (reference sequence). The CDR3 totals 14 residues. The V and J ends lost 0 bases and 5 bases, in that order; junction bases with no gene match: 6. This CDR3 is CAWSVNRGGTEAFF. CDR3 DNA: TGTGCCTGGAGTGTAAACAGGGGTGGAACTGAAGCTTTCTTT.

This clonotype was seen a single time. The rearrangement links TRBV2 to TRBJ1-3; no clear D gene. The germline V gene encodes CDR1 SNHLY and CDR2 FYNNEI. V lost 2 bases and J lost 3, with 11 bases in between. This CDR3 comprises 15 residues. CDR3 sequence (DNA): TGTGCCAGCAGTGAAAACCCCCTTGATGGAAACACCATATATTTT. Encoded protein: CASSENPLDGNTIYF.

The rearrangement uses TRBV6-2 or TRBV6-3 and TRBJ1-4, with unresolved D. CDR1 and CDR2 from the germline V gene are MNHEY and SVGEGT. This CDR3 contains 12 residues. Trimming removed 2 bases at V and 8 bases at J, with 6 bases between. DNA for the CDR3: TGTGCCAGCAGTTACGAGGGCGAAAAACTGTTTTTT. Its protein is CASSYEGEKLFF.

This clonotype was observed a single time. The CDR3: CASSLRTSGNYNEQFF. DNA for the CDR3: TGTGCCAGCAGCTTACGGACTAGCGGGAATTACAATGAGCAGTTCTTC. The chain combines TRBV9 with TRBJ2-1, with 12 bases lining up with TRBD2. With V trimmed by 4 bases and J by 4 bases, 6 bases remained unmatched. Germline V gives CDR1 SGDLS, CDR2 YYNGEE. The CDR3 is 16 amino acids.

The chain carries TRBV28 and TRBJ2-4; D is undetermined. This CDR3 comprises 14 residues. Germline lookup yields CDR1 MDHEN and CDR2 SYDVKM. The V and J ends lost 10 bases and 0 bases respectively, with 13 bases between them. CDR3 sequence: CATNERIAKNIQYF. DNA for the CDR3: TGTGCCACCAATGAGAGAATAGCCAAAAACATTCAGTACTTC.

The chain has TRBV29-1 and TRBJ1-2; D is unresolved. The V gene's germline CDR1 is SQVTM and CDR2 ANQGSEA. The CDR3 has 12 amino acids. V was shortened by 2 bases and J by 6 bases, with 10 bases between the two germline ends. The CDR3 bases are TGCAGCGTTGAACTAGGGAGGAATGGCTACACCTTC. This sequence encodes CSVELGRNGYTF.